Here is one TCR beta chain with its context. What it binds is not known. Measured with immunoSEQ multiplex PCR; TCRdb has only the in-frame clones, and not every one. Of 100,000 to 150,000 clones listed, around 87% are singletons. This sample stems from a study of T cell responses to AZD1222 COVID-19 vaccine. General observations from the study: Donor demographics were predominantly white British with a female majority; clonal diversity may be underestimated. Repertoires were collected only later (after the peak T cell response had occurred). Close to half of all spike-specific TCRs reportedly target regions of the variants that are unmutated.

This receptor was taken from an adult in good health. This material consisted of peripheral blood, taken on day 0 of AZD1222 vaccination.

CDR3 residues: CAIRWTSGGSDTQYF. In DNA form, the CDR3 reads TGTGCCATCAGATGGACTAGCGGGGGTTCAGATACGCAGTATTTT. The rearrangement uses TRBV10-3 and TRBJ2-3; 13 bases agree with TRBD2. Germline CDR1 and CDR2: ENHRY and SYGVKD. The CDR3 contains 15 residues. V lost 6 bases to trimming and J lost 4 bases; unmatched junction nucleotides: 4.